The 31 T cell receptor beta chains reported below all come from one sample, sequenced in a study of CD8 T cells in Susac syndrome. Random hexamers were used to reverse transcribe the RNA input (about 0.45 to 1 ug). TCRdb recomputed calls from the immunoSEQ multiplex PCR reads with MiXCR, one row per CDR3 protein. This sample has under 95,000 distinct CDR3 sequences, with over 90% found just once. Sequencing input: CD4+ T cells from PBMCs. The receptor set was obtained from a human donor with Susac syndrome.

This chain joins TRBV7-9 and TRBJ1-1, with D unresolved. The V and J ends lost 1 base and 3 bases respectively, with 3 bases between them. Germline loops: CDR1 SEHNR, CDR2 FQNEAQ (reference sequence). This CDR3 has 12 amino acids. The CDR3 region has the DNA TGTGCCAGCAGCTTAGTCCACACTGAAGCTTTCTTT. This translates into CASSLVHTEAFF.

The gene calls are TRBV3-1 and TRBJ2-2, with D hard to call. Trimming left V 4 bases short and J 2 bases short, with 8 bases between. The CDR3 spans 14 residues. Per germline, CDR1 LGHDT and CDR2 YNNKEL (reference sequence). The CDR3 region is CASSLRRNTGELFF. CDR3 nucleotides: TGTGCCAGCAGCCTCCGCCGCAACACCGGGGAGCTGTTTTTT.

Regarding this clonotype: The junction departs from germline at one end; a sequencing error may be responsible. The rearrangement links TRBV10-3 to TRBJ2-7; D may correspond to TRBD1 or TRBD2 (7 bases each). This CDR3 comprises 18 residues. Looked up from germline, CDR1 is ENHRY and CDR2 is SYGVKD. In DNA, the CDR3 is TGTGCCATCAGTGAGAAACTCCCAGGGGGGGAAATCATCTACGGGCAGTACTTC. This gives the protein CAISEKLPGGEIIYGQYF.

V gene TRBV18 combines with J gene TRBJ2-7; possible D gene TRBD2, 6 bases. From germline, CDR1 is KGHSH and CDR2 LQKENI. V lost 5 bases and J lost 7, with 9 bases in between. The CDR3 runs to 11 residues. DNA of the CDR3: TGTGCCAGCTCAACGGGGGTTGAGCAGTACTTC. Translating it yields CASSTGVEQYF. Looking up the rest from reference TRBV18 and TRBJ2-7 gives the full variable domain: NAGVMQNPRHLVRRRGQEARLRCSPMKGHSHVYWYRQLPEEGLKFMVYLQKENIIDESGMPKERFSAEFPKEGPSILRIQQVVRGDSAAYFCASSTGVEQYFGPGTRLTVT.

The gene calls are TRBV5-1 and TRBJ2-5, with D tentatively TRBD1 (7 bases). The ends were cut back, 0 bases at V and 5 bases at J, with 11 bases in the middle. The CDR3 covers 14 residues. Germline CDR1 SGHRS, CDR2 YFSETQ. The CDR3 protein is CASSLVPGGETQYF. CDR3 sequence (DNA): TGCGCCAGCAGCTTGGTCCCAGGGGGGGAGACCCAGTACTTC.

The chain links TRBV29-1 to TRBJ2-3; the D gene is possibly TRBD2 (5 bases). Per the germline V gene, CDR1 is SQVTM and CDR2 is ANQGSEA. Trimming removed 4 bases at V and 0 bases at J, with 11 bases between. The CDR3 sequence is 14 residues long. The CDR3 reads CSVGRLGSTDTQYF. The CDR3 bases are TGCAGCGTTGGGAGGCTAGGAAGCACAGATACGCAGTATTTT.

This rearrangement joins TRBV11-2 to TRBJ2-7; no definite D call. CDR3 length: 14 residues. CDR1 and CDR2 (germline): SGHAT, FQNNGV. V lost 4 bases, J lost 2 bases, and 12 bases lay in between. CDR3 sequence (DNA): TGTGCCAGCAGCTCCCCACCGGCCCCCTACGAGCAGTACTTC. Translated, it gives CASSSPPAPYEQYF.

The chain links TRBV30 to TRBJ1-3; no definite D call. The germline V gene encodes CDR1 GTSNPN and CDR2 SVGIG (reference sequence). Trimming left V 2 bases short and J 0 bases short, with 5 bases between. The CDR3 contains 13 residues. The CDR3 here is CAWSTGSGNTIYF. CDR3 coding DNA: TGTGCCTGGAGTACGGGCTCTGGAAACACCATATATTTT.

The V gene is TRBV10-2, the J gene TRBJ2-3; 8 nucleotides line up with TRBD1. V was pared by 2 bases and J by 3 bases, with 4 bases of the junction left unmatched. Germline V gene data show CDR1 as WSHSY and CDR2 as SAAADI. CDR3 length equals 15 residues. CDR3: CASSERTGMTDTQYF. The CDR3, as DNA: TGCGCCAGCAGTGAGAGGACAGGGATGACAGATACGCAGTATTTT.

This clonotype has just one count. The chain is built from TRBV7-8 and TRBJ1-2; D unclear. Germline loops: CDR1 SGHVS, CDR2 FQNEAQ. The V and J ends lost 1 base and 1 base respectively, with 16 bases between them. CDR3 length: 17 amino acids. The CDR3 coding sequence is TGTGCCAGCAGCTTAGGGTCAGATCCTAACTTTAACTATGGCTACACCTTC. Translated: CASSLGSDPNFNYGYTF.

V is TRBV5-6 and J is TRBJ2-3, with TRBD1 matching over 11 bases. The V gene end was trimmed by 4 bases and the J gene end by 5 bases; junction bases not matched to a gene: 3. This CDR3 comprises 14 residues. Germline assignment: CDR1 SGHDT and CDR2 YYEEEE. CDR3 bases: TGTGCCAGCAGCGTGGACAGGGGGCAAGATACGCAGTATTTT. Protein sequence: CASSVDRGQDTQYF. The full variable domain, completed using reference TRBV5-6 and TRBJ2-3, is DAGVTQSPTHLIKTRGQQVTLRCSPKSGHDTVSWYQQALGQGPQFIFQYYEEEERQRGNFPDRFSGHQFPNYSSELNVNALLLGDSALYLCASSVDRGQDTQYFGPGTRLTVL.

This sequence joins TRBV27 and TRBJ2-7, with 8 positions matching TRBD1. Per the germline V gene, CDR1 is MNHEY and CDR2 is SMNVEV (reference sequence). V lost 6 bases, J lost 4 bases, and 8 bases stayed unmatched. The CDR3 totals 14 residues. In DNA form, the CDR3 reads TGTGCCAGCAGGCCGGGACAGGTAGGGTACGAGCAGTACTTC. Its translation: CASRPGQVGYEQYF.

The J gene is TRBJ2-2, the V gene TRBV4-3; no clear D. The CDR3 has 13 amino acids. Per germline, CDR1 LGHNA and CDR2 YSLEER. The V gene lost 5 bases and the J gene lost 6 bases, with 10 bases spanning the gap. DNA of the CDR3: TGCGCCAGCAGCAAAGTTTCCCCCGGGGAGCTGTTTTTT. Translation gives CASSKVSPGELFF.

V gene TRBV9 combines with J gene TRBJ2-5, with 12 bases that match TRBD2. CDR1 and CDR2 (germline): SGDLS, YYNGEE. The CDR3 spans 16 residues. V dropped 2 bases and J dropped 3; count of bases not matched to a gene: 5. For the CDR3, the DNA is TGTGCCAGCAGCGTCCTAGCGGGGGGGCGAGAAGAGACCCAGTACTTC. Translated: CASSVLAGGREETQYF.

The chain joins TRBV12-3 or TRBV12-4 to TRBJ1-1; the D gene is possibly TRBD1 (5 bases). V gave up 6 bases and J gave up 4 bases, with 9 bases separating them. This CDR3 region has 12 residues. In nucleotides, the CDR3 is TGTGCCAGCAGACATAGGGGCACTGAAGCTTTCTTT. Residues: CASRHRGTEAFF.

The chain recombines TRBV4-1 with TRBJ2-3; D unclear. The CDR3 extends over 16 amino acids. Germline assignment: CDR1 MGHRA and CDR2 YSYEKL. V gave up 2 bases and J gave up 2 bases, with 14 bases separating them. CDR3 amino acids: CASSQLDLMITDTQYF. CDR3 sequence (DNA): TGCGCCAGCAGCCAACTAGACCTTATGATCACAGATACGCAGTATTTT.

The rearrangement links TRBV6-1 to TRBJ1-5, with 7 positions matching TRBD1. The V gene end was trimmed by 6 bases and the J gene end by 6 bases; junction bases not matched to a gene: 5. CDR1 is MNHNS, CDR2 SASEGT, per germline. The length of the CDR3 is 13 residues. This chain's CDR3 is CASRASGGQPQHF. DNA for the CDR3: TGTGCCAGCAGAGCCTCAGGGGGTCAGCCCCAGCATTTT.

CDR3 bases: TGCGCCAGCAGCTTGAAGGCCGACACCGGGGAGCTGTTTTTT. This encodes CASSLKADTGELFF. The V gene is TRBV5-1, the J gene TRBJ2-2; D call uncertain. The CDR3 extends over 14 amino acids. The V end lost 1 base, the J end lost 3 bases, and 7 bases lay between the germline ends. Germline CDR1 reads SGHRS; CDR2 reads YFSETQ.

CDR3 DNA: TGTGCCAGCAGTTTTGACTCGAACACTGAAGCTTTCTTT. Protein: CASSFDSNTEAFF. The V call is TRBV12-3 or TRBV12-4, the J call TRBJ1-1; the D is unclear. Trimming took 3 bases from V and 1 from J, leaving 6 bases between them. The length of the CDR3 is 13 residues.

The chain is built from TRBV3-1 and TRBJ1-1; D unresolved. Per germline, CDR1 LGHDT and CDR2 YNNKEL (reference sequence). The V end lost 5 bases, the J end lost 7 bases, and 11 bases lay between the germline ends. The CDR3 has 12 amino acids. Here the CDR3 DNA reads TGTGCCAGCAGCAGTGGGATGGGTGAAGCTTTCTTT. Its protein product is CASSSGMGEAFF.

DNA for the CDR3: TGTGCCAGCAGCTTAGAGCAGGGGACTGACACCGGGGAGCTGTTTTTT. Its translation is CASSLEQGTDTGELFF. The chain joins TRBV13 to TRBJ2-2; tentatively, D is TRBD1 or TRBD2 (6 bases each). Looked up from germline, CDR1 is PRHDT and CDR2 is FYEKMQ (reference sequence). Trimming stripped 1 base from V and 3 bases from J, with 12 bases between. The CDR3 loop spans 16 amino acids.

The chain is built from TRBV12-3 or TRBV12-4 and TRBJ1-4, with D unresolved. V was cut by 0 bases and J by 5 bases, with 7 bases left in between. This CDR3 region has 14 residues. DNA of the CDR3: TGTGCCAGCAGTTTAGCAGCCCCGAATGAAAAACTGTTTTTT. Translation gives CASSLAAPNEKLFF.

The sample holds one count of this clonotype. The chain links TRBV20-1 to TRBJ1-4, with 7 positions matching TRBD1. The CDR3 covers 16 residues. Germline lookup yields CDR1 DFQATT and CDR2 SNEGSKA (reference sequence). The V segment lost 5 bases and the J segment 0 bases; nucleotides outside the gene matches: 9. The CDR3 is CSAGTGVGATNEKLFF. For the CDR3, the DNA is TGCAGTGCTGGAACAGGGGTTGGGGCAACTAATGAAAAACTGTTTTTT.

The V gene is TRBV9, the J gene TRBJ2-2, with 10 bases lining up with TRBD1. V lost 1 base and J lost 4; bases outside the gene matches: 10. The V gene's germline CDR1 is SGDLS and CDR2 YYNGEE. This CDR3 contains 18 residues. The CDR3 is CASSVTPSGQGITGELFF. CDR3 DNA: TGTGCCAGCAGCGTAACACCCTCGGGACAGGGGATCACCGGGGAGCTGTTTTTT.

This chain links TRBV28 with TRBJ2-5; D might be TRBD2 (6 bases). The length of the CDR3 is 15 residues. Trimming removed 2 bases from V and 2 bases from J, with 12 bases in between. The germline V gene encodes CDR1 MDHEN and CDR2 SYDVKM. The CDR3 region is CASSLMGGDQETQYF. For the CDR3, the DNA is TGTGCCAGCAGTTTAATGGGCGGGGATCAAGAGACCCAGTACTTC. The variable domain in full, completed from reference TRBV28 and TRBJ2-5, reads DVKVTQSSRYLVKRTGEKVFLECVQDMDHENMFWYRQDPGLGLRLIYFSYDVKMKEKGDIPEGYSVSREKKERFSLILESASTNQTSMYLCASSLMGGDQETQYFGPGTRLLVL.

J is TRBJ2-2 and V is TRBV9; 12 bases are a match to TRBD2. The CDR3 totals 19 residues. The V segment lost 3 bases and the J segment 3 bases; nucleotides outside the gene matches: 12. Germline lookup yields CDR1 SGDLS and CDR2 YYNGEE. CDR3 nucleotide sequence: TGTGCCAGCAGCGCGTCTAGCGGGGGGGCCCGGATAGACACCGGGGAGCTGTTTTTT. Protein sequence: CASSASSGGARIDTGELFF.

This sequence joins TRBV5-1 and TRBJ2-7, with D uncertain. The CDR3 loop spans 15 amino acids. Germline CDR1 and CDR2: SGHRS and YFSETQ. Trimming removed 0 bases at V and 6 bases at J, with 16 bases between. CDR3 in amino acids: CASSLDIPPSGEQYF. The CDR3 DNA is TGCGCCAGCAGCTTGGACATTCCCCCTTCCGGCGAGCAGTACTTC. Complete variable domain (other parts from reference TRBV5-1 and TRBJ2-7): KAGVTQTPRYLIKTRGQQVTLSCSPISGHRSVSWYQQTPGQGLQFLFEYFSETQRNKGNFPGRFSGRQFSNSRSEMNVSTLELGDSALYLCASSLDIPPSGEQYFGPGTRLTVT.

CDR3 sequence reads: CSVAMGGNTEAFF. CDR3 in DNA: TGCAGCGTTGCGATGGGGGGGAACACTGAAGCTTTCTTT. The V call is TRBV29-1, the J call TRBJ1-1; D is possibly TRBD1 (5 bases). Germline assignment: CDR1 SQVTM and CDR2 ANQGSEA. The CDR3 consists of 13 residues. Trimming took 4 bases from V and 1 from J, leaving 10 bases between them.

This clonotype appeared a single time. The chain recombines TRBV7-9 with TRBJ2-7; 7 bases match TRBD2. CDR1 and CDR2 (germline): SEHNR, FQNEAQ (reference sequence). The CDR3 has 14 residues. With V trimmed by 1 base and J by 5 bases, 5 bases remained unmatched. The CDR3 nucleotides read TGTGCCAGCAGCTTAGGCGGGGGAAGTAACGAGCAGTACTTC. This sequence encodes CASSLGGGSNEQYF.

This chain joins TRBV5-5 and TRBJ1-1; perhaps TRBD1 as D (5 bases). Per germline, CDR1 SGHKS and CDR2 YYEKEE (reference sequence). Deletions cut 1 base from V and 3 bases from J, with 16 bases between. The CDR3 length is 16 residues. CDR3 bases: TGTGCCAGCAGCTTGAGGTTCAACACGGGGGACACTGAAGCTTTCTTT. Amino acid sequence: CASSLRFNTGDTEAFF.

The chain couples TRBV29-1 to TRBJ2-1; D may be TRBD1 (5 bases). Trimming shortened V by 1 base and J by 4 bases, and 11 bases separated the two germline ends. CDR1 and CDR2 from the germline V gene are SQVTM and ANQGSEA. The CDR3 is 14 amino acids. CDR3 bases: TGCAGCGTTGAAGGAAGGGGTGGATACAATGAGCAGTTCTTC. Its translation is CSVEGRGGYNEQFF.